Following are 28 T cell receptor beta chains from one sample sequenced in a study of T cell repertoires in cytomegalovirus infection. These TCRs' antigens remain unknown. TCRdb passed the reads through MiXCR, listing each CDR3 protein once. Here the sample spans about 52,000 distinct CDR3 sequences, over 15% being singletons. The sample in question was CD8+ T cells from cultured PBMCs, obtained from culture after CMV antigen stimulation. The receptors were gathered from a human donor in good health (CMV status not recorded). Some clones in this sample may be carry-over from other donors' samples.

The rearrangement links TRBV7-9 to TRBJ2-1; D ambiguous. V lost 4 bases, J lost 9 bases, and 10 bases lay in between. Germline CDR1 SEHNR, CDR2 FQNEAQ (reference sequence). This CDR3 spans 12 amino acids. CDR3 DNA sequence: TGTGCCAGCAGCTACCAGGTTGGTGAGCAGTTCTTC. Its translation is CASSYQVGEQFF. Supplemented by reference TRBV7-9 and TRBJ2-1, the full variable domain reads DTGVSQNPRHKITKRGQNVTFRCDPISEHNRLYWYRQTLGQGPEFLTYFQNEAQLEKSRLLSDRFSAERPKGSFSTLEIQRTEQGDSAMYLCASSYQVGEQFFGPGTRLTVL.

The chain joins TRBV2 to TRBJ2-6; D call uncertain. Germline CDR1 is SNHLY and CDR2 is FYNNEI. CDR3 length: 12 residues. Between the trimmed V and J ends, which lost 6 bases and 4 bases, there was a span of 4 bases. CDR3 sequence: CASRVGANVLTF. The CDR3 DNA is TGTGCCAGCAGAGTGGGGGCCAACGTCCTGACTTTC.

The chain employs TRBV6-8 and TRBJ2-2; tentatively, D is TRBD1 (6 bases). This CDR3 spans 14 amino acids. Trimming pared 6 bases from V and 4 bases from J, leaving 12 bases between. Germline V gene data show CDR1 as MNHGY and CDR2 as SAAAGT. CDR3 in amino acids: CASSNRESTGELFF. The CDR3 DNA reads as TGTGCCAGCAGCAACAGGGAGAGCACCGGGGAGCTGTTTTTT.

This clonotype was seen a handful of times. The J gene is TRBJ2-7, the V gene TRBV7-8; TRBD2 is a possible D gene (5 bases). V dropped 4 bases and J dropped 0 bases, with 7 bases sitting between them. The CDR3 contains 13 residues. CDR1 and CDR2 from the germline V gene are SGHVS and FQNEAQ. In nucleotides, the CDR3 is TGTGCCAGCAGCTCCGGGAACTCCTACGAGCAGTACTTC. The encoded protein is CASSSGNSYEQYF.

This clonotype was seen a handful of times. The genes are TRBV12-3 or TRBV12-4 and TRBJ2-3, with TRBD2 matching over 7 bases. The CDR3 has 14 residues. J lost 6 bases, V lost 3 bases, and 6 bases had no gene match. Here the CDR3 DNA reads TGTGCCAGCAGTTTGGGAGGGCCGGTGGATACGCAGTATTTT. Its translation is CASSLGGPVDTQYF.

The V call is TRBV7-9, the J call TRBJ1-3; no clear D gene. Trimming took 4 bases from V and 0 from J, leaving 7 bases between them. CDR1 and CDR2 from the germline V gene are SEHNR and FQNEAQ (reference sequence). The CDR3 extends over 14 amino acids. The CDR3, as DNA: TGTGCCAGCAGCTACCAGAGCTCTGGAAACACCATATATTTT. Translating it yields CASSYQSSGNTIYF. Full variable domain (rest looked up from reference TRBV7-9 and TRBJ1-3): DTGVSQNPRHKITKRGQNVTFRCDPISEHNRLYWYRQTLGQGPEFLTYFQNEAQLEKSRLLSDRFSAERPKGSFSTLEIQRTEQGDSAMYLCASSYQSSGNTIYFGEGSWLTVV.

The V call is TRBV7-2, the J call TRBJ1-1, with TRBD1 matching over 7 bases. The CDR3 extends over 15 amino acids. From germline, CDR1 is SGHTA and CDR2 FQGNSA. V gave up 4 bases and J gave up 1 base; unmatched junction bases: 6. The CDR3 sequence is CASSSEWTGNTEAFF. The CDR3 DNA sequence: TGTGCCAGCAGCTCCGAATGGACAGGGAACACTGAAGCTTTCTTT.

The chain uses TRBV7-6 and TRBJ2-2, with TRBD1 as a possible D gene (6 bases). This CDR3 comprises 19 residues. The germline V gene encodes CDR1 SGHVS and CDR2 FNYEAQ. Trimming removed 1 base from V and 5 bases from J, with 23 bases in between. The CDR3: CASSLVSIGKQGGTGELFF. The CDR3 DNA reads TGTGCCAGCAGCTTAGTGTCTATTGGAAAACAGGGTGGTACCGGGGAGCTGTTTTTT.

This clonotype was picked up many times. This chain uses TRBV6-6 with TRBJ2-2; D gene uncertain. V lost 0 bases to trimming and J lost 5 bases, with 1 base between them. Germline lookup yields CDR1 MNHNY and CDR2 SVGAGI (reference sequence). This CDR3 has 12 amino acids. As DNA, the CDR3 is TGTGCCAGCAGTTACTCGACCGGGGAGCTGTTTTTT. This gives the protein CASSYSTGELFF.

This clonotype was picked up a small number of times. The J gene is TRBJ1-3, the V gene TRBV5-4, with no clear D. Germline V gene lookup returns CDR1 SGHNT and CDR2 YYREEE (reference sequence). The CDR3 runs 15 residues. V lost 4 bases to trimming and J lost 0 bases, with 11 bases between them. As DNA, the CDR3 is TGTGCCAGCAGCCCCAATCTGAGCTCTGGAAACACCATATATTTT. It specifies CASSPNLSSGNTIYF. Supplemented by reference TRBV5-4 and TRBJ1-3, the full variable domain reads ETGVTQSPTHLIKTRGQQVTLRCSSQSGHNTVSWYQQALGQGPQFIFQYYREEENGRGNFPPRFSGLQFPNYSSELNVNALELDDSALYLCASSPNLSSGNTIYFGEGSWLTVV.

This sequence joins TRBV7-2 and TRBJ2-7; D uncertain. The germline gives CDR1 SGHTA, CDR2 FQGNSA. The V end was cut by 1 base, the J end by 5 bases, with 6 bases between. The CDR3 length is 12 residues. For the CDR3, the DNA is TGTGCCAGCAGCTTAGGGGTCGACGAGCAGTACTTC. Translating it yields CASSLGVDEQYF.

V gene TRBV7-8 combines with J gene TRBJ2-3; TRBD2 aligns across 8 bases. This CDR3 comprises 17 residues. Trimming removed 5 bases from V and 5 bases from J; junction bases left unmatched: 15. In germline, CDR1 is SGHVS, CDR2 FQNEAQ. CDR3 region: CASSPGGVGLVGDTQYF. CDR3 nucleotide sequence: TGTGCCAGCAGCCCCGGGGGGGTTGGCCTTGTTGGAGATACGCAGTATTTT.

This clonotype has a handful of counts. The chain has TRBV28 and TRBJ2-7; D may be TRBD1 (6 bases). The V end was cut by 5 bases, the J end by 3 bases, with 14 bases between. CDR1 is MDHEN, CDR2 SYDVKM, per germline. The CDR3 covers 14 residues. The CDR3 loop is CASSPRQVDYEQYF. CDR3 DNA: TGTGCCAGCAGTCCCCGACAGGTGGACTACGAGCAGTACTTC.

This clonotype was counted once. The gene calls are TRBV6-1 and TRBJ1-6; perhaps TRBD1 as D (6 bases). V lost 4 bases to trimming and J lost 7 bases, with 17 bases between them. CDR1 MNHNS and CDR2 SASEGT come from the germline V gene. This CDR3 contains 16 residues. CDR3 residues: CASSVNRAGRNSPLHF. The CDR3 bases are TGTGCCAGCAGTGTAAACAGGGCCGGCAGGAATTCACCCCTCCACTTT.

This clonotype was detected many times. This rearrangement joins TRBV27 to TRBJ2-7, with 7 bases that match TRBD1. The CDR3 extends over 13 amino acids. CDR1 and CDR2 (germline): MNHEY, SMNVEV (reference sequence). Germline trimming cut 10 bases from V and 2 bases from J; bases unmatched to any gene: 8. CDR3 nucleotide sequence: TGTGCCATAAAGACAGGGACAACCTACGAGCAGTACTTC. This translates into CAIKTGTTYEQYF.

CDR3 nucleotide sequence: TGTGCCAGCACCCCCCGACCCCTCTCTGGGGCCAACGTCCTGACTTTC. Its translation: CASTPRPLSGANVLTF. This chain uses TRBV4-2 with TRBJ2-6; D gene uncertain. The V gene lost 7 bases and the J gene lost 0 bases, with 13 bases spanning the gap. Germline V CDR1 and CDR2: LGHNA, YNFKEQ. CDR3 length: 16 amino acids.

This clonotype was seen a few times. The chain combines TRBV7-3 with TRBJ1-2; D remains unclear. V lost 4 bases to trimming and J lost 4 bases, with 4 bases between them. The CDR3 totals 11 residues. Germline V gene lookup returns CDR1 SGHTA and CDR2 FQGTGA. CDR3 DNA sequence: TGTGCCAGCAGCTCGGGCTATGGCTACACCTTC. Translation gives CASSSGYGYTF.

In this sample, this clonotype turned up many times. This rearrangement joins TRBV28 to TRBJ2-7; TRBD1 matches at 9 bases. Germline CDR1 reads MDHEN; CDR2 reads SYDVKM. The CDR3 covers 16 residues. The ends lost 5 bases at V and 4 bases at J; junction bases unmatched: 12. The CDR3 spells CASSTPGTGYGYEQYF. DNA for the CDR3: TGTGCCAGCAGTACCCCCGGGACAGGGTATGGGTACGAGCAGTACTTC.

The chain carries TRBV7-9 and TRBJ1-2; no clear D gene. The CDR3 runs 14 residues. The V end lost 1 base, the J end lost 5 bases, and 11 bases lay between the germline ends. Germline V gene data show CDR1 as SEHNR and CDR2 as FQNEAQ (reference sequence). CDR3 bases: TGTGCCAGCAGCTTAGACTCCGGGGAGTATGGCTACACCTTC. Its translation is CASSLDSGEYGYTF.

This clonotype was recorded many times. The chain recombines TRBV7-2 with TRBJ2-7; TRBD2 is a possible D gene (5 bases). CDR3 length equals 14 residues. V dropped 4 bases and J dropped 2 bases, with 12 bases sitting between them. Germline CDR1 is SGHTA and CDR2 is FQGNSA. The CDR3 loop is CASSSRTRAYEQYF. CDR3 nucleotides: TGTGCCAGCAGCTCCAGGACTCGAGCCTACGAGCAGTACTTC.

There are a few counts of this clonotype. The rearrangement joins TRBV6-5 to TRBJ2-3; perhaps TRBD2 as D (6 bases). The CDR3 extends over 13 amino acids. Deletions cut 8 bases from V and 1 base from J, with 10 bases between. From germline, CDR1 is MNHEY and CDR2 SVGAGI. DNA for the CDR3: TGTGCCAGCCGTCCGGGGGGCACAGATACGCAGTATTTT. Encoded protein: CASRPGGTDTQYF.

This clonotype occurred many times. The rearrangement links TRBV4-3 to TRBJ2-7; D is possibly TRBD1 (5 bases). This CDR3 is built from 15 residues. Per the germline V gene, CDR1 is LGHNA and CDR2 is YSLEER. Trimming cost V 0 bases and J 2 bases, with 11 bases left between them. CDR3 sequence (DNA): TGCGCCAGCAGCCAAGAGGCGGACATGACCTACGAGCAGTACTTC. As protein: CASSQEADMTYEQYF.

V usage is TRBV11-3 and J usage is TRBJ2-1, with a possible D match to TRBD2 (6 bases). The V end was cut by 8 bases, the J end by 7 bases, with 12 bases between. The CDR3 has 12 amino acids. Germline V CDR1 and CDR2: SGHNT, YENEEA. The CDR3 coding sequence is TGTGCCAGCGGCGGGAAGATGAATGAGCAGTTCTTC. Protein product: CASGGKMNEQFF.

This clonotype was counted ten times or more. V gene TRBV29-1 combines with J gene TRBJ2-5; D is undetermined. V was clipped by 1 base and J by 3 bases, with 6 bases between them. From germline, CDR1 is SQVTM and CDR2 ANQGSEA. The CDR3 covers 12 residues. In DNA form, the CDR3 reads TGCAGCGTTGAAGGCCGGGAAGAGACCCAGTACTTC. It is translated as CSVEGREETQYF.

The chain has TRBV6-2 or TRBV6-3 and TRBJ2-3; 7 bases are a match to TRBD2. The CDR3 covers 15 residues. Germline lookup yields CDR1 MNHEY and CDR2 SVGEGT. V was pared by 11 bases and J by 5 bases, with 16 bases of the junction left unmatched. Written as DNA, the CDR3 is TGTGCCCCCGGGGACTACTGCGGGGGTGGAGATACGCAGTATTTT. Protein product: CAPGDYCGGGDTQYF.

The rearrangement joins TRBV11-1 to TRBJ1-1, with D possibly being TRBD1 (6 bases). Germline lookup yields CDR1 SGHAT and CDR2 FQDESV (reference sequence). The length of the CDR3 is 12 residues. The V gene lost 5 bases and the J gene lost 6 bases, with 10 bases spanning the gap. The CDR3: CASSLQGSEAFF. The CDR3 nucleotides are TGTGCCAGCAGCCTACAGGGATCTGAAGCTTTCTTT.

The CDR3 region has the DNA TGTGCCAGCAGCCCCTCCGGCGGTCCCTACGAGCAGTACTTC. As protein: CASSPSGGPYEQYF. The chain joins TRBV7-8 to TRBJ2-7; D remains ambiguous. From germline, CDR1 is SGHVS and CDR2 FQNEAQ. Trimming took off 5 bases at V and 2 bases at J, with 13 bases between the two ends. The CDR3 is 14 amino acids.

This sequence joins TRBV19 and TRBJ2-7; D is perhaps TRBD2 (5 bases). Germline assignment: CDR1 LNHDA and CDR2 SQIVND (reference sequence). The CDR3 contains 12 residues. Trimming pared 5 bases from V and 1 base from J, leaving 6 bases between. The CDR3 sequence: CASSGESYEQYF. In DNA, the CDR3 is TGTGCCAGTAGTGGGGAGTCCTACGAGCAGTACTTC.